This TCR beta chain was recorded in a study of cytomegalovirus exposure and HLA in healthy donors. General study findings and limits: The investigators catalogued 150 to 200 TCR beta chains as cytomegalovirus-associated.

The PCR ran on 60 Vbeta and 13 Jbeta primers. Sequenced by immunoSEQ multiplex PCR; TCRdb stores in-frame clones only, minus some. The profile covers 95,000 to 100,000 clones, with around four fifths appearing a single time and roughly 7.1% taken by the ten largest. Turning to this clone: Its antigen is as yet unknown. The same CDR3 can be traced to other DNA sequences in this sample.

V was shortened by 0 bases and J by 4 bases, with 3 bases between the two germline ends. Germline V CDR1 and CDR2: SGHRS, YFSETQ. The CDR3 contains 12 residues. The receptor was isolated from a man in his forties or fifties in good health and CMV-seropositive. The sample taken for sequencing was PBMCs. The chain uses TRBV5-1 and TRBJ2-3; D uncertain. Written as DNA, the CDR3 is TGCGCCAGCAGCTTGGCGTCAGATACGCAGTATTTT. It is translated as CASSLASDTQYF. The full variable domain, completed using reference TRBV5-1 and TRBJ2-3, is KAGVTQTPRYLIKTRGQQVTLSCSPISGHRSVSWYQQTPGQGLQFLFEYFSETQRNKGNFPGRFSGRQFSNSRSEMNVSTLELGDSALYLCASSLASDTQYFGPGTRLTVL.